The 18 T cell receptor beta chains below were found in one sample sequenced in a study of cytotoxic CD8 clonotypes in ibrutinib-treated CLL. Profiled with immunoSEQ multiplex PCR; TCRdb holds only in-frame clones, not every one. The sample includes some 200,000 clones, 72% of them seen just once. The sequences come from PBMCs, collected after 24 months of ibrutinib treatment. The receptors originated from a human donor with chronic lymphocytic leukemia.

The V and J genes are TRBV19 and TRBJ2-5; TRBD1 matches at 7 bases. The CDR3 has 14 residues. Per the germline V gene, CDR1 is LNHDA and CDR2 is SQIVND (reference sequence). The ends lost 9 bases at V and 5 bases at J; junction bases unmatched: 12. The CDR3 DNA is TGTGCCAGCTTAAGTAGGGGGCCGGGGGAGACCCAGTACTTC. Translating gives CASLSRGPGETQYF.

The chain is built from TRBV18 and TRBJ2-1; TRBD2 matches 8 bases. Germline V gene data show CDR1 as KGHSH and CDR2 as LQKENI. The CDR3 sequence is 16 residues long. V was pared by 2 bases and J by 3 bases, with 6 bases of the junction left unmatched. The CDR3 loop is CASSPGAGGSYNEQFF. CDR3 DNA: TGTGCCAGCTCACCAGGGGCGGGAGGAAGCTACAATGAGCAGTTCTTC.

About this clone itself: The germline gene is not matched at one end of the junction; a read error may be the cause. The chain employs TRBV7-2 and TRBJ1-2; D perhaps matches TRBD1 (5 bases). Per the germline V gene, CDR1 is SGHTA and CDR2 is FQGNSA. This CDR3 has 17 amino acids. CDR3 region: CASSQVRGARGKNGYTF. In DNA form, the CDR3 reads TGCGCCAGCAGCCAAGTTCGCGGGGCGCGAGGAAAAAATGGCTACACCTTC.

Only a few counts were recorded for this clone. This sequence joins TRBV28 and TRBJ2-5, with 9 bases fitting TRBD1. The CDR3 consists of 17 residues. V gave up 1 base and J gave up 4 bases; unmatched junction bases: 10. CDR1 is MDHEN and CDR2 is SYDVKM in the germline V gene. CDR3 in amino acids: CASSLYRGTGHGETQYF. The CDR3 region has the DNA TGTGCCAGCAGTTTATACAGGGGGACAGGGCATGGAGAGACCCAGTACTTC.

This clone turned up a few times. The CDR3 sequence is CASSLDRAYGYTF. CDR3 sequence (DNA): TGTGCCAGCAGCTTGGACAGGGCCTATGGCTACACCTTC. The rearrangement links TRBV7-8 to TRBJ1-2, with 8 nucleotides matching TRBD1. Germline V lookup: CDR1 SGHVS, CDR2 FQNEAQ. The CDR3 is 13 residues long. After removal of 3 bases from V and 4 bases from J, the junction contained 1 base not matched to a gene.

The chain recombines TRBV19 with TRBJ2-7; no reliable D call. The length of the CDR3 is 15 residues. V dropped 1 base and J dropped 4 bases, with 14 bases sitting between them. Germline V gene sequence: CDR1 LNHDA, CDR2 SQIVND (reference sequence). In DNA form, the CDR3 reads TGTGCCAGTAGTATAGGTCTACCTCCCATTTACGAGCAGTACTTC. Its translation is CASSIGLPPIYEQYF.

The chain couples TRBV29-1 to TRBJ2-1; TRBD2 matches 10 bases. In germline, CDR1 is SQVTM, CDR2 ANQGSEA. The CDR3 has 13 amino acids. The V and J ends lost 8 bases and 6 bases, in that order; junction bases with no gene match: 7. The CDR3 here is CSTPSGRANEQFF. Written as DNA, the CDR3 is TGCAGCACTCCCAGCGGGAGGGCCAATGAGCAGTTCTTC.

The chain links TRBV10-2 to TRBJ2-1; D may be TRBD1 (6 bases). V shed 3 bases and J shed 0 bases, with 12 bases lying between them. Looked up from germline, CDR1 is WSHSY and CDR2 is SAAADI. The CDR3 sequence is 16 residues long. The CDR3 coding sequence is TGCGCCAGCAGTGATCTAACAGGGAGCTCCTACAATGAGCAGTTCTTC. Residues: CASSDLTGSSYNEQFF.

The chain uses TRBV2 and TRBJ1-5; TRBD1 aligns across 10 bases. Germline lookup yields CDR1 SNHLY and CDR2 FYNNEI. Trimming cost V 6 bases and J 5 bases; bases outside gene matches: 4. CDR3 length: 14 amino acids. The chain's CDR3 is CASSPGQGYQPQHF. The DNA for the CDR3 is TGTGCCAGCAGCCCGGGACAGGGGTATCAGCCCCAGCATTTT.

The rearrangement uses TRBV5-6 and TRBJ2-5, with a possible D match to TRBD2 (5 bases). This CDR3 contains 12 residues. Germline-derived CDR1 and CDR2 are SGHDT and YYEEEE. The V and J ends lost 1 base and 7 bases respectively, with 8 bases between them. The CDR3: CASSLNGVTQYF. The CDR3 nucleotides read TGTGCCAGCAGCTTGAACGGGGTGACCCAGTACTTC.

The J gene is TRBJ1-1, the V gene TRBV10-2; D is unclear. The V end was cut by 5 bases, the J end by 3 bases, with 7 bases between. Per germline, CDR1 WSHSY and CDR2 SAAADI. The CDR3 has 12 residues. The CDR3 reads CASSWVDTEAFF. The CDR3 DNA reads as TGCGCCAGCAGTTGGGTTGACACTGAAGCTTTCTTT.

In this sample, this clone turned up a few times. CDR3 amino acids: CASSLVGYNEQFF. The DNA of the CDR3 is TGTGCCAGCAGCTTAGTAGGGTACAATGAGCAGTTCTTC. V usage is TRBV7-9 and J usage is TRBJ2-1, with D unclear. Germline-derived CDR1 and CDR2 are SEHNR and FQNEAQ (reference sequence). The CDR3 covers 13 residues. V shed 1 base and J shed 4 bases, with 5 bases lying between them.

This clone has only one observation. CDR3 amino acids: CATSTGGFAEFYEQYF. CDR3 sequence (DNA): TGTGCCACCAGCACGGGAGGTTTTGCAGAGTTCTACGAGCAGTACTTC. The chain employs TRBV15 and TRBJ2-7; 7 bases are shared with TRBD2. Germline CDR1 LNHNV, CDR2 YYDKDF (reference sequence). After removal of 4 bases from V and 3 bases from J, the junction contained 12 bases not matched to a gene. There are 16 residues in the CDR3.

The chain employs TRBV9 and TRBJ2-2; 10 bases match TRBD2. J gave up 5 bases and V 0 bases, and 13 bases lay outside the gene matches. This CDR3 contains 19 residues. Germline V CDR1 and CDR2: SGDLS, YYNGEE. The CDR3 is CASSVAVSRSGRDTGELFF. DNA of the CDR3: TGTGCCAGCAGCGTAGCCGTCTCGAGGAGCGGGAGGGATACCGGGGAGCTGTTTTTT.

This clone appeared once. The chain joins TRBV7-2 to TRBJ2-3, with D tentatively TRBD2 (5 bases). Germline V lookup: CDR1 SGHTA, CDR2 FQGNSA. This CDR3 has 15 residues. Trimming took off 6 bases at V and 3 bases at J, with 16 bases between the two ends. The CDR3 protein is CASRFTETGTDTQYF. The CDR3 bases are TGTGCCAGCAGATTTACGGAGACGGGGACAGATACGCAGTATTTT.

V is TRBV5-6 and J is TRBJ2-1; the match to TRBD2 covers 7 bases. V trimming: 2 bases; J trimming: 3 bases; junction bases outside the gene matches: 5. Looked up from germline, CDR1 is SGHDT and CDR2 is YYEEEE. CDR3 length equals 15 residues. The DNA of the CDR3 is TGTGCCAGCAGCTTTAGGCTAGCGGACTACAATGAGCAGTTCTTC. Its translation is CASSFRLADYNEQFF.

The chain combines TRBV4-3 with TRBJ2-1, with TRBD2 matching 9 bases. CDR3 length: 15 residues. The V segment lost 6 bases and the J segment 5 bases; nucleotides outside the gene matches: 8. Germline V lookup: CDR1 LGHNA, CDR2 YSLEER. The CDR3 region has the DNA TGCGCCAGCAGTATCAGCGGGAGGCCGGACAATGAGCAGTTCTTC. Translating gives CASSISGRPDNEQFF.

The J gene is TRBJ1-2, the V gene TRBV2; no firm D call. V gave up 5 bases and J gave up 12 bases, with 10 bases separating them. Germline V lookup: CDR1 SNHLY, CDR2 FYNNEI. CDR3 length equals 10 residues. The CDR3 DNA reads TGTGCCAGCAGTAGACAAGCCGACACCTTC. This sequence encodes CASSRQADTF.